The rows below give T cell receptor beta chains drawn from one sample of a study of cytomegalovirus exposure and HLA in healthy donors. Sequencing was performed with immunoSEQ multiplex PCR; in TCRdb, only in-frame clones are kept and a portion is missing. Of approximately 150,000 clones in the sample, 84% were seen once. What was sequenced was PBMCs. Receptors originate from a man younger than 40 in good health and CMV-seropositive. CDR3s include the opening cysteine and the closing phenylalanine or tryptophan. A D gene is named only where the DNA matches it firmly. Size tells how often a clone was seen (once, few, many) or the class of an expanded clone, and some rows leave it out.

len	j_gene	abundance	d_gene	v_gene	CDR3nt	CDR3aa
16	TRBJ2-1	NA	TRBD2	TRBV19	TGTTCCACGGGGGGGCGGGGCCGGAGCTCCTACAATGAGCAGTTCTTC	CSTGGRGRSSYNEQFF
18	TRBJ2-5	NA	TRBD2	TRBV7-8	TGTGCCAGCAGCTTAGTGCTAGCGGGGGGGACGTACCAAGAGACCCAGTACTTC	CASSLVLAGGTYQETQYF
15	TRBJ2-5	NA	TRBD1	TRBV7-6	TGTGCCAGCAGCTTAGCCTGGACAGGGGCAGAGACCCAGTACTTC	CASSLAWTGAETQYF
14	TRBJ1-1	NA	TRBD1	TRBV18	TGTGCCAGCTCATCGACAGGGAGGATCGAGGAAGCTTTCTTT	CASSSTGRIEEAFF
14	TRBJ2-2	few	TRBD2	TRBV6-4	TGTGCCAGCAGTGAGGGGGGGGACACCGGGGAGCTGTTTTTT	CASSEGGDTGELFF
11	TRBJ1-5	NA	NA	TRBV28	TGTGCCAGCAGTTACGGGCAGCCCCAGCATTTT	CASSYGQPQHF
15	TRBJ2-3	once	NA	TRBV5-1	TGCGCCAGCAGCTTGGACGGCAGGGTTTCAGATACGCAGTATTTT	CASSLDGRVSDTQYF
15	TRBJ2-7	NA	TRBD1	TRBV11-3	TGTGCCAGCAGCCAAGGACAGGGCGCTCCCTCCGAGCAGTACTTC	CASSQGQGAPSEQYF
14	TRBJ1-4	NA	NA	TRBV4-1	TGCGCCAGCAGCCAACCGGGACTTAATGAAAAACTGTTTTTT	CASSQPGLNEKLFF
14	TRBJ1-4	NA	TRBD1	TRBV11-2	TGTGCCAGCACCTCAGGACAGGGTAATGAAAAACTGTTTTTT	CASTSGQGNEKLFF
15	TRBJ2-5	NA	NA	TRBV4-3	TGCGCCAGCAGCCAAGATGTCGGCTGGAGGGAGACCCAGTACTTC	CASSQDVGWRETQYF
13	TRBJ1-2	NA	NA	TRBV6-6	TGTGCCAGCAGTTACGGGCAGGGTGACGGCTACACCTTC	CASSYGQGDGYTF
16	TRBJ2-2	NA	TRBD1	TRBV5-6	TGTGCCAGCAGCTTACTCGGACAGGGGGCAACCGGGGAGCTGTTTTTT	CASSLLGQGATGELFF
13	TRBJ1-5	NA	NA	TRBV6-1	TGTGCCAGCAGGAGAACAGTAGACCAGCCCCAGCATTTT	CASRRTVDQPQHF
14	TRBJ1-6	NA	TRBD1	TRBV7-3	TGTGCCAGCAGCCGCGGGACAGAGGATTCACCCCTCCACTTT	CASSRGTEDSPLHF
18	TRBJ2-7	NA	TRBD2	TRBV7-9	TGTGCCAGCAGCTTAGCGACTAGCGGGGCCCTACTAACCTACGAGCAGTACTTC	CASSLATSGALLTYEQYF
16	TRBJ2-7	NA	TRBD1	TRBV4-1	TGCGCCAGCAGCCAAGGTGAGGCAGGGGGCTATTACGAGCAGTACTTC	CASSQGEAGGYYEQYF
14	TRBJ1-6	NA	TRBD1	TRBV4-3	TGCGCCAGCAGGGGGACAGGGGGTAATTCACCCCTCCACTTT	CASRGTGGNSPLHF
12	TRBJ2-3	NA	TRBD2	TRBV5-6	TGTGCCAGCACGACTAGCGGGAGTGCGCAGTATTTT	CASTTSGSAQYF
12	TRBJ1-2	few	TRBD1	TRBV7-7	TGTGCTAGCAGCCCCATGGGACAGGGCTTTACATGG	CASSPMGQGFTW
13	TRBJ2-7	NA	NA	TRBV11-1	TGTGCCAGCAGCTTAGGGCAGGCCCACGAGCAGTACTTC	CASSLGQAHEQYF
15	TRBJ1-4	NA	NA	TRBV5-4	TGTGCCAGCAGCTTGGCAACAAATACTAATGAAAAACTGTTTTTT	CASSLATNTNEKLFF
14	TRBJ1-1	NA	NA	TRBV7-9	TGTGCCAGCAGCCGGACAGACCTGAACACTGAAGCTTTCTTT	CASSRTDLNTEAFF
14	TRBJ1-1	once	NA	TRBV29-1	TGCAGCGTTCCTAATTGGGGCGGGAACACTGAAGCTTTCTTT	CSVPNWGGNTEAFF
14	TRBJ2-7	NA	TRBD1	TRBV27	TGTGCCAGCAGTTTTGGGACAGGCGCCTACGAGCAGTACTTC	CASSFGTGAYEQYF
18	TRBJ1-3	once	TRBD1	TRBV13	TGTGCCAGCAGATCACCGACAGGGGGAATCGAAGCTGGAAACACCATATATTTT	CASRSPTGGIEAGNTIYF
14	TRBJ1-3	NA	NA	TRBV28	TGTGCCAGCCGGCGGAGGCGCTCTGGAAACACCATATATTTT	CASRRRRSGNTIYF
13	TRBJ1-4	NA	NA	TRBV7-2	TGTGCCAGCAGCTTACAGGGCCCGGAAAAACTGTTTTTT	CASSLQGPEKLFF
14	TRBJ2-3	NA	NA	TRBV27	TGTGCCAGCAGTTTTTACGGATTCGGGGATACGCAGTATTTT	CASSFYGFGDTQYF
14	TRBJ2-7	NA	TRBD1	TRBV5-6	TGTGCCAGCAGCCGGGGGACAGGGTGGTCCGAGCAGTACTTC	CASSRGTGWSEQYF
15	TRBJ1-1	once	NA	TRBV27	TGTGCCAGCAGTTTATCATCCGGGATCGGTTATGGAGCTTTCTTT	CASSLSSGIGYGAFF
17	TRBJ2-7	NA	TRBD2	TRBV7-8	TGTGCCAGCAGCTGGGGGGGGTTAGAGGAGGTGTCCTACGAGCAGTACTTC	CASSWGGLEEVSYEQYF
15	TRBJ2-7	few	TRBD1	TRBV28	TGTGCCAGCAGTTCCCCCGGGACAGGGCTCTCCGAGCAGTACTTC	CASSSPGTGLSEQYF
15	TRBJ1-3	once	NA	TRBV18	TGTGCCAGCTCACCACGGAATGGCGGGGGAAACACCATATATTTT	CASSPRNGGGNTIYF
14	TRBJ1-1	NA	TRBD1	TRBV28	TGTGCCAGCAGTCCCGACAGGGGATCGGCTGAAGCTTTCTTT	CASSPDRGSAEAFF
13	TRBJ2-7	NA	NA	TRBV11-3	TGTGCCAGCAGCTTAGGGGGCGGGAACGAGCAGTACTTC	CASSLGGGNEQYF
14	TRBJ1-2	NA	NA	TRBV9	TGTGCCAGCAGCACCGTGGAGGGGCACTATGGCTACACCTTC	CASSTVEGHYGYTF
15	TRBJ2-7	NA	NA	TRBV28	TGTGCCAGCAGTTCCTCCCGGGACATCACCTACGAGCAGTACTTC	CASSSSRDITYEQYF
21	TRBJ2-1	NA	TRBD2	TRBV9	TGTGCCAGCAGCTTACTGACTTTCGGATCCCGACTAGCGGGAGTAGGGAATGAGCAGTTCTTC	CASSLLTFGSRLAGVGNEQFF
13	TRBJ1-2	few	TRBD1	TRBV28	TGTGCCAGCAGAACTGGACAGGGGGATGGCTACACCTTC	CASRTGQGDGYTF
15	TRBJ2-7	NA	TRBD1	TRBV5-5	TGTGCCAGCAGCCTGGGACAGAATCAGCCCTACGAGCAGTACTTC	CASSLGQNQPYEQYF
14	TRBJ2-1	NA	TRBD1	TRBV4-2	TGTGCCAGCAGCCGTGGACAGGGCTACAATGAGCAGTTCTTC	CASSRGQGYNEQFF
13	TRBJ1-1	NA	TRBD1	TRBV30	TGTGCCGAAAACAGGGGAGTCGGCACTGAAGCTTTCTTT	CAENRGVGTEAFF
15	TRBJ2-3	NA	NA	TRBV7-2	TGTGCCAGCATTCTAACCGGACTGCCCACAGATACGCAGTATTTT	CASILTGLPTDTQYF
14	TRBJ2-3	NA	NA	TRBV5-4	TGTGCCAGCAACGTAGGGGGGGTCGAAGATACGCAGTATTTT	CASNVGGVEDTQYF
14	TRBJ2-7	NA	NA	TRBV5-1	TGCGCCAGCAGGAAGCAGCGGGCCTCCTACGAGCAGTACTTC	CASRKQRASYEQYF
16	TRBJ1-5	NA	NA	TRBV6-1	TGTGCCAGCAGTGAAGGCGGGATGGGGAGCAATCAGCCCCAGCATTTT	CASSEGGMGSNQPQHF
16	TRBJ2-2	once	TRBD2	TRBV14	TGTGCCAGCAGCCAATTTAAGCGGGAAGGCACCGGGGAGCTGTTTTTT	CASSQFKREGTGELFF
14	TRBJ2-7	few	TRBD2	TRBV10-3	TGTGCCATCAGTGCGACTAGCGGGATCGACGAGCAGTACTTC	CAISATSGIDEQYF
15	TRBJ2-2	NA	NA	TRBV6-4	TGTGCCAGCAGTGACTCGTCCCGGGAAGAGGTCGAGCTGTTTTTT	CASSDSSREEVELFF
14	TRBJ1-1	once	NA	TRBV7-9	TGTGCCAGCAGCTTAGCGCGGGAGAACACTGAAGCTTTCTTT	CASSLARENTEAFF
16	TRBJ1-5	NA	TRBD1	TRBV28	TGTGCCAGCAGGCAAATCCAGGGGGGCGGGAATCAGCCCCAGCATTTT	CASRQIQGGGNQPQHF
15	TRBJ2-2	NA	NA	TRBV5-5	TGTGCCAGCAGCTTGAGTTTCGAGGGAATCGGGGAGCTGTTTTTT	CASSLSFEGIGELFF
14	TRBJ2-7	NA	TRBD2	TRBV11-2	TGTGCCAGCAGCTTACGGGAGGGGGCCTACGAGCAGTACTTC	CASSLREGAYEQYF
12	TRBJ2-7	NA	NA	TRBV6-4	TGTGCCAGCAGTGACAGGGGTTACGAGCAGTACTTC	CASSDRGYEQYF